This T cell receptor beta chain derives from a study of T cells in Graves' hyperthyroidism and ophthalmopathy. This clonotype turned up a few times. The antigen remains unidentified. Exclusions: uncontrolled infection, other autoimmune disease, pregnancy, lactation. The study based diagnoses on clinical symptoms, serum thyroxine and TRAb, thyroid ultrasound and orbital computed tomography. From RNA transcripts, TCR beta CDR3 regions were amplified. HTBI primers were employed in a first-round RT-PCR of the TCR CDR3. TCRdb re-called the multiplex PCR reads with MiXCR, one entry per CDR3 protein. The sample has more than 500,000 distinct CDR3 sequences, around 42% seen once; the top ten hold around 17%. Study findings and constraints: Stable hyperthyroidism and ophthalmopathy were separated using 13 V-J signatures. The model identified upcoming ophthalmopathy a median roughly 6 months ahead of onset.

This CDR3 contains 13 residues. CDR1 is SEHNR and CDR2 is FQNEAQ in the germline V gene (reference sequence). V was clipped by 5 bases and J by 3 bases, with 11 bases between them. The TCR comes from an adult woman with Graves' disease, either hyperthyroidism or ophthalmopathy (not recorded which). Sequences were obtained from peripheral blood or thyroid tissue (not recorded which). The chain couples TRBV7-9 to TRBJ2-7; D is uncertain. CDR3 DNA sequence: TGTGCCAGCAGCCTAGGGTCCTTCTACGAGCAGTACTTC. It specifies CASSLGSFYEQYF.